One and the same sample provided the 21 T cell receptor beta chains below, sequenced in a study of CD8 T cells in Susac syndrome. RNA, at about 0.5 to 1 ug, was reverse transcribed with random hexamers. TCRdb ran MiXCR on the immunoSEQ multiplex PCR reads and lists one entry per CDR3 protein. The data hold around 230,000 distinct CDR3 sequences, with 95% observed a single time. Material for sequencing was CD4+ T cells from PBMCs. These receptors were obtained from a human donor with multiple sclerosis.

The genes are TRBV11-2 and TRBJ2-1, with D possibly matching TRBD2 (6 bases). Trimming stripped 5 bases from V and 9 bases from J, with 14 bases between. Germline lookup yields CDR1 SGHAT and CDR2 FQNNGV. This CDR3 region has 13 residues. CDR3 bases: TGTGCCAGCAGCCTCCGACTGGGAGGTGAGCAGTTCTTC. Its translation: CASSLRLGGEQFF.

The chain has TRBV23-1 and TRBJ2-1; the D is unclear. TRBV23-1 is an open reading frame whose function is uncertain. Trimming took off 4 bases at V and 2 bases at J, with 21 bases between the two ends. This CDR3 contains 18 residues. CDR3 DNA: TGCGCCAGCAGTCTCCCCCCCTCGGAAACGGAAGCCTACAATGAGCAGTTCTTC. It translates to CASSLPPSETEAYNEQFF.

The rearrangement uses TRBV5-6 and TRBJ2-1; either TRBD1 or TRBD2 may supply D (5 bases each). This CDR3 has 14 amino acids. The germline V and J ends were trimmed by 0 bases and 9 bases, with 13 bases remaining between them. Germline V gene lookup returns CDR1 SGHDT and CDR2 YYEEEE. DNA for the CDR3: TGTGCCAGCAGCTTGGTTGACAGCGGCGGTGAGCAGTTCTTC. Amino acid sequence: CASSLVDSGGEQFF.

J is TRBJ1-5 and V is TRBV29-1; D gene ambiguous. Germline loops: CDR1 SQVTM, CDR2 ANQGSEA. The CDR3 has 13 residues. V lost 6 bases and J lost 0, with 9 bases in between. The CDR3 is CSVQMDSNQPQHF. DNA for the CDR3: TGCAGCGTACAGATGGATAGCAATCAGCCCCAGCATTTT.

The chain joins TRBV20-1 to TRBJ2-7; D might be TRBD2 (6 bases). The V end was cut by 1 base, the J end by 6 bases, with 10 bases between. Germline assignment: CDR1 DFQATT and CDR2 SNEGSKA (reference sequence). The CDR3 is made up of 12 amino acids. The DNA for the CDR3 is TGCAGTGCTAGAGGTCTAGCGAGCGAGCAGTACTTC. It translates to CSARGLASEQYF.

CDR3 in DNA: TGTGCCAGCAGCTCCTCAGGGCGCAGCGGAGATACGCAGTATTTT. Amino acids: CASSSSGRSGDTQYF. This sequence joins TRBV7-8 and TRBJ2-3; either TRBD1 or TRBD2 may fit D (5 bases each). Germline CDR1 SGHVS, CDR2 FQNEAQ. This CDR3 contains 15 residues. V lost 4 bases and J 5 bases, leaving 16 bases between the germline ends.

This chain joins TRBV5-1 and TRBJ2-2; D possibly uses TRBD1 or TRBD2 (5 bases each). CDR1 SGHRS and CDR2 YFSETQ come from the germline V gene. Trimming shortened V by 0 bases and J by 3 bases, and 9 bases separated the two germline ends. This CDR3 is built from 15 residues. The CDR3 is CASSLGDRDTGELFF. Here the CDR3 DNA reads TGCGCCAGCAGCTTGGGGGACCGGGACACCGGGGAGCTGTTTTTT.

The chain couples TRBV20-1 to TRBJ2-3; D possibly corresponds to TRBD2 (5 bases). The length of the CDR3 is 15 residues. The V gene's germline CDR1 is DFQATT and CDR2 SNEGSKA (reference sequence). V was shortened by 1 base and J by 3 bases, with 14 bases between the two germline ends. Here the CDR3 DNA reads TGCAGTGCTAGAGCGCCCGGGATTAGTACAGATACGCAGTATTTT. Its protein is CSARAPGISTDTQYF.

The chain joins TRBV30 to TRBJ2-5, with 14 bases matching TRBD2. The CDR3 has 12 residues. CDR1 and CDR2 (germline): GTSNPN, SVGIG (reference sequence). The CDR3 loop is CANGLAGGTQYF. The CDR3 DNA follows: TGTGCGAATGGACTAGCGGGAGGGACCCAGTACTTC.

The chain couples TRBV7-2 to TRBJ1-5, with a weak D call TRBD1 (5 bases). This CDR3 comprises 14 residues. Deletions cut 6 bases from V and 3 bases from J, with 12 bases between. The germline gives CDR1 SGHTA, CDR2 FQGNSA. This CDR3 is CASSTGTLNQPQHF. CDR3 DNA: TGTGCCAGCAGTACGGGGACCCTCAATCAGCCCCAGCATTTT. Based on the CDR3 plus reference TRBV7-2 and TRBJ1-5, the full variable domain is GAGVSQSPSNKVTEKGKDVELRCDPISGHTALYWYRQSLGQGLEFLIYFQGNSAPDKSGLPSDRFSAERTGGSVSTLTIQRTQQEDSAVYLCASSTGTLNQPQHFGDGTRLSIL.

The chain links TRBV3-1 to TRBJ1-4; TRBD1 might be the D (6 bases). Germline assignment: CDR1 LGHDT and CDR2 YNNKEL (reference sequence). The length of the CDR3 is 15 residues. Trimming left V 4 bases short and J 3 bases short, with 12 bases between. In nucleotides, the CDR3 is TGTGCCAGCAGCCGAAGGGGGGCGTCTAATGAAAAACTGTTTTTT. Its protein is CASSRRGASNEKLFF.

The chain couples TRBV20-1 to TRBJ2-3; D unresolved. The ends were cut back, 3 bases at V and 4 bases at J, with 11 bases in the middle. The CDR3 is 13 amino acids. Germline CDR1 and CDR2: DFQATT and SNEGSKA (reference sequence). As DNA, the CDR3 is TGCAGTGCTAGTCTTCGCTGGGCAGATACGCAGTATTTT. It is translated as CSASLRWADTQYF.

The chain carries TRBV29-1 and TRBJ2-7; 7 nucleotides line up with TRBD2. The germline gives CDR1 SQVTM, CDR2 ANQGSEA. With V trimmed by 6 bases and J by 3 bases, 14 bases remained unmatched. This CDR3 comprises 15 residues. The CDR3, as DNA: TGCAGCGTCCTTGGGGAGGGACTGTCGAACTACGAGCAGTACTTC. Translation gives CSVLGEGLSNYEQYF.

The chain uses TRBV3-1 and TRBJ2-7, with D unresolved. The CDR3 runs to 15 residues. Germline CDR1 LGHDT, CDR2 YNNKEL (reference sequence). V dropped 2 bases and J dropped 3 bases, with 14 bases sitting between them. CDR3: CASSQLPIESYEQYF. DNA for the CDR3: TGTGCCAGCAGCCAACTACCGATCGAGAGCTACGAGCAGTACTTC.

The V call is TRBV29-1, the J call TRBJ2-7; TRBD2 matches at 7 bases. Germline trimming cut 4 bases from V and 3 bases from J; bases unmatched to any gene: 3. This CDR3 is built from 12 residues. Per the germline V gene, CDR1 is SQVTM and CDR2 is ANQGSEA. The CDR3 sequence is CSVGGGDYEQYF. In nucleotides, the CDR3 is TGCAGCGTTGGGGGGGGAGACTACGAGCAGTACTTC.

The gene calls are TRBV28 and TRBJ2-7; D is ambiguous. Trimming left V 7 bases short and J 2 bases short, with 12 bases between. Looked up from germline, CDR1 is MDHEN and CDR2 is SYDVKM. This CDR3 spans 13 amino acids. The CDR3 sequence: CASTSIQTYEQYF. For the CDR3, the DNA is TGTGCCAGCACCTCTATCCAGACCTACGAGCAGTACTTC.

The chain joins TRBV4-1 to TRBJ1-6; D gene ambiguous. Germline CDR1 and CDR2: MGHRA and YSYEKL. The CDR3 has 16 amino acids. V lost 0 bases to trimming and J lost 9 bases, with 15 bases between them. The CDR3 coding sequence is TGCGCCAGCAGCCAAGAAAGGCGCTTGGAAGGTTCACCCCTCCACTTT. As protein: CASSQERRLEGSPLHF.

V is TRBV2 and J is TRBJ2-7; a weak D match, TRBD1 (6 bases). With 6 bases removed from V and 2 bases from J, the gap between germline ends came to 14 bases. Germline V gene lookup returns CDR1 SNHLY and CDR2 FYNNEI. This CDR3 region has 14 residues. CDR3 nucleotide sequence: TGTGCCAGCAGCCCGGGACACCCTCCCTACGAGCAGTACTTC. It encodes CASSPGHPPYEQYF.

The chain carries TRBV3-1 and TRBJ2-5; D ambiguous. V lost 0 bases, J lost 2 bases, and 10 bases lay in between. There are 15 residues in the CDR3. Germline V CDR1 and CDR2: LGHDT, YNNKEL (reference sequence). DNA for the CDR3: TGTGCCAGCAGCCAAGATTTGGTAGCTCAAGAGACCCAGTACTTC. This gives the protein CASSQDLVAQETQYF.

CDR3: CASSTQFTDTQYF. CDR3 nucleotides: TGTGCCAGCAGCACCCAGTTCACAGATACGCAGTATTTT. The chain is built from TRBV11-1 and TRBJ2-3; D not certain. Germline assignment: CDR1 SGHAT and CDR2 FQDESV (reference sequence). This CDR3 comprises 13 residues. Trimming shortened V by 5 bases and J by 2 bases, and 8 bases separated the two germline ends.

The chain joins TRBV9 to TRBJ2-7, with D possibly TRBD2 on 5 matching bases. V lost 0 bases and J lost 2, with 12 bases in between. The germline V gene has CDR1 SGDLS and CDR2 YYNGEE. This CDR3 comprises 15 residues. Here the CDR3 reads CASSVGPGKTYEQYF. In DNA form, the CDR3 reads TGTGCCAGCAGCGTAGGACCGGGGAAAACCTACGAGCAGTACTTC.